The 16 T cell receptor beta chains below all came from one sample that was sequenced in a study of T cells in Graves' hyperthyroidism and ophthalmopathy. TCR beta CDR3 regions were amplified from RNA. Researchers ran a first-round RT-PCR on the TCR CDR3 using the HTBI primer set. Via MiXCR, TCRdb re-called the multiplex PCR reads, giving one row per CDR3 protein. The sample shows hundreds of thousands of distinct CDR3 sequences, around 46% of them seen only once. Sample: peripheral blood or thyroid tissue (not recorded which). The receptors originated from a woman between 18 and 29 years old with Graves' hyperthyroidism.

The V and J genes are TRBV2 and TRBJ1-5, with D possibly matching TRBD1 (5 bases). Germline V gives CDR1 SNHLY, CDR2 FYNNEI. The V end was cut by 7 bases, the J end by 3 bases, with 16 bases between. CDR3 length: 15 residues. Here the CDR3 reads CASNRGSYLNQPQHF. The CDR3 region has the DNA TGTGCCAGCAACCGGGGCAGCTATCTCAATCAGCCCCAGCATTTT. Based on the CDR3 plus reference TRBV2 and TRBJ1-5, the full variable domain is EPEVTQTPSHQVTQMGQEVILRCVPISNHLYFYWYRQILGQKVEFLVSFYNNEISEKSEIFDDQFSVERPDGSNFTLKIRSTKLEDSAMYFCASNRGSYLNQPQHFGDGTRLSIL.

The CDR3 nucleotides are TGTGCCAGCAGCCAAGTTGAGGACAGGGCGGATTCACCCCTCCACTTT. It encodes CASSQVEDRADSPLHF. The J gene is TRBJ1-6, the V gene TRBV14; 8 bases align to TRBD1. CDR1 and CDR2 (germline): SGHDN, FVKESK. The CDR3 length is 16 residues. V gave up 1 base and J gave up 8 bases; unmatched junction bases: 7.

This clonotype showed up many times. CDR3 DNA sequence: TGCAGCGTTGGGGAGAATAGCAATCAGCCCCAGCATTTT. Amino acids: CSVGENSNQPQHF. The V gene is TRBV29-1, the J gene TRBJ1-5; D gene ambiguous. The germline V gene has CDR1 SQVTM and CDR2 ANQGSEA. V was cut by 4 bases and J by 0 bases, with 7 bases left in between. The length of the CDR3 is 13 residues.

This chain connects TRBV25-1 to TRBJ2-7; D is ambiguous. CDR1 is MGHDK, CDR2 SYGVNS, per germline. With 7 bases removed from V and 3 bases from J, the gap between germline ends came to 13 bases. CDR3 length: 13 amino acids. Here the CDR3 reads CASTESRDYEQYF. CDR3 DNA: TGTGCCAGCACGGAATCAAGGGACTACGAGCAGTACTTC.

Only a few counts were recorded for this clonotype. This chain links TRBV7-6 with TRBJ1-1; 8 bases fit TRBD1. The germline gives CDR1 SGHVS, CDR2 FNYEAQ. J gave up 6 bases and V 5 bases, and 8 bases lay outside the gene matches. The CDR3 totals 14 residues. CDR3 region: CASSVGQGAAEAFF. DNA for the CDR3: TGTGCCAGCAGCGTGGGGCAGGGGGCCGCTGAAGCTTTCTTT.

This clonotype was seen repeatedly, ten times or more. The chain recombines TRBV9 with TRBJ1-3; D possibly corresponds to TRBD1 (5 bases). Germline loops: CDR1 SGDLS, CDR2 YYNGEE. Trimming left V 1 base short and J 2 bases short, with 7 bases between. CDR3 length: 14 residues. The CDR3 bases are TGTGCCAGCAGCGTATCGGGGGCTGGAAACACCATATATTTT. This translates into CASSVSGAGNTIYF.

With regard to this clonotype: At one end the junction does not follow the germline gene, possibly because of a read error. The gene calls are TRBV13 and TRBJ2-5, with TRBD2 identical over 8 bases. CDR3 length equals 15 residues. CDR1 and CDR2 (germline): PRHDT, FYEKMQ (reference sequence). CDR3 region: CASSSGGLYKETQYF. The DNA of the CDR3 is TGCGCCAGCAGCTCGGGAGGGCTTTACAAAGAGACCCAGTACTTC. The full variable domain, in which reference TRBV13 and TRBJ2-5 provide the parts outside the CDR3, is AAGVIQSPRHLIKEKRETATLKCYPIPRHDTVYWYQQGPGQDPQFLISFYEKMQSDKGSIPDRFSAQQFSDYHSELNMSSLELGDSALYFCASSSGGLYKETQYFGPGTRLLVL.

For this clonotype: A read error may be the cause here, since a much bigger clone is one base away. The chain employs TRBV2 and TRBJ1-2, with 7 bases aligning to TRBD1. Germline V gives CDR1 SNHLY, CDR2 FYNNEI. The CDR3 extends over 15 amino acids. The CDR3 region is CAGSEAGQSYYGYTF. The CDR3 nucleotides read TGTGCCGGCAGTGAAGCGGGACAGAGCTACTATGGCTACACCTTC.

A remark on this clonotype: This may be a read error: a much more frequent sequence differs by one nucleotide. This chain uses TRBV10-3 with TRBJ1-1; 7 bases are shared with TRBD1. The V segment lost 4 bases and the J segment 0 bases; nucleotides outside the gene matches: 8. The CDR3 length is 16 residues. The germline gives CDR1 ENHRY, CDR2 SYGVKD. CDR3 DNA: TGTGCCATCAGTGGATCACCGGGACAGATGAACACTGAAGCTTTCTTT. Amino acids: CAISGSPGQMNTEAFF.

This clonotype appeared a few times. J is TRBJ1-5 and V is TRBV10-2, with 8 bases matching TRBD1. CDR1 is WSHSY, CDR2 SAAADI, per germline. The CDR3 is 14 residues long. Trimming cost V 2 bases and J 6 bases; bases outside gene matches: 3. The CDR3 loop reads CASSEDRGGQPQHF. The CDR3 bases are TGCGCCAGCAGTGAGGACAGGGGAGGTCAGCCCCAGCATTTT.

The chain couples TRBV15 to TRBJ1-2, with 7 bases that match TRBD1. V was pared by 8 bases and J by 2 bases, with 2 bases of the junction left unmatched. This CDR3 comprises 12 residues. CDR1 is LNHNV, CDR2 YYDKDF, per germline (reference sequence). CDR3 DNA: TGTGCCACCGCGACAGGGAACTATGGCTACACCTTC. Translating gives CATATGNYGYTF.

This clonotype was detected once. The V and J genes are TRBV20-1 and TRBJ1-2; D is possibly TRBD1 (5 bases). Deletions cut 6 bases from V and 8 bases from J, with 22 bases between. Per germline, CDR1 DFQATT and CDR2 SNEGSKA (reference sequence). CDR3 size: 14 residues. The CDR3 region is CSAPARRGAEGYTF. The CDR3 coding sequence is TGCAGTGCCCCCGCCCGGAGGGGCGCGGAAGGCTACACCTTC.

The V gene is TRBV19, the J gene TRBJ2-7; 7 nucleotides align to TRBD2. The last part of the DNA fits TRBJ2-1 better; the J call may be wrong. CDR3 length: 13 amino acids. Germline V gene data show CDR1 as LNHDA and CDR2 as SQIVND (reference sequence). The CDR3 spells CASRVGGNNEQFF. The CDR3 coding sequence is TGTGCCAGTAGGGTGGGAGGGAACAATGAGCAGTTCTTC.

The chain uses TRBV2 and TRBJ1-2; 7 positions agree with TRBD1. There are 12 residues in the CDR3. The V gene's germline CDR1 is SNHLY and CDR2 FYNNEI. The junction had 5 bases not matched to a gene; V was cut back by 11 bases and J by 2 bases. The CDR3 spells CAAVQGNYGYTF. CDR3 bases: TGTGCCGCCGTACAGGGGAACTATGGCTACACCTTC.

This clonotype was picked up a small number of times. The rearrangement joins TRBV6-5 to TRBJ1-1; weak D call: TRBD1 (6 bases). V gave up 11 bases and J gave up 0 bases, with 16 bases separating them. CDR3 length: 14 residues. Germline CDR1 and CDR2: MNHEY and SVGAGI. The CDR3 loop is CAGADSPMNTEAFF. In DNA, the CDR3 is TGTGCCGGCGCGGACAGCCCCATGAACACTGAAGCTTTCTTT.

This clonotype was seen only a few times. The CDR3, as DNA: TGTGCCAGTAGGGTGACAGCTAACACCGGGGAGCTGTTTTTT. It codes for CASRVTANTGELFF. The chain uses TRBV19 and TRBJ2-2, with TRBD1 as a possible D gene (5 bases). This CDR3 contains 14 residues. Germline assignment: CDR1 LNHDA and CDR2 SQIVND (reference sequence). V lost 6 bases and J 2 bases, leaving 10 bases between the germline ends.